A selection of T cell receptor beta chains follows, all from one sample in a study of T cell responses to AZD1222 COVID-19 vaccine. Repertoires were generated with immunoSEQ multiplex PCR, while TCRdb's copy carries only in-frame clones and drops some. Of 130,000 or so clones listed, about 82% are singletons. Sequencing used peripheral blood, obtained 28 days after the second dose of the MenACWY control vaccine. These receptors came from an adult who received the MenACWY meningococcal vaccine as a control. Both conserved end residues are part of each CDR3. The D gene is left open where the match is weak. For some rows the clone size is stated as once, few or many, or as a class when expanded; others skip it.

TRBJ2-1	-	TRBV29-1	TRBD1	CSVEPGTGGTYNEQFF	TGCAGCGTCGAACCGGGGACAGGGGGAACCTACAATGAGCAGTTCTTC
TRBJ1-4	once	TRBV6-5	-	CASSYTSPARKEKLFF	TGTGCCAGCAGTTACACTTCTCCGGCGAGGAAGGAAAAACTGTTTTTT
TRBJ1-1	once	TRBV19	-	CASSIGGGAGTEAFF	TGTGCCAGTAGTATAGGGGGGGGAGCTGGCACTGAAGCTTTCTTT
TRBJ1-1	-	TRBV9	-	CASSPAGGHTEAFF	TGTGCCAGCAGCCCGGCGGGGGGGCACACTGAAGCTTTCTTT
TRBJ2-5	-	TRBV11-1	TRBD2	CASSTAAGGFQETQYF	TGTGCCAGCAGCACCGCAGCGGGAGGGTTTCAAGAGACCCAGTACTTC
TRBJ1-3	-	TRBV2	-	CASRPEPLSGNTIYF	TGTGCCAGCAGGCCAGAGCCGCTCTCTGGAAACACCATATATTTT
TRBJ1-2	-	TRBV6-1	-	CASSALTSGARANYGYTF	TGTGCCAGCAGTGCCTTGACCTCAGGGGCCCGAGCTAACTATGGCTACACCTTC
TRBJ2-7	-	TRBV18	-	CASSPNYEQYF	TGTGCCAGCTCACCGAACTACGAGCAGTACTTC
TRBJ2-1	-	TRBV24-1	-	CATSDLGQGNNEQFF	TGTGCCACCAGTGATTTGGGGCAGGGGAACAATGAGCAGTTCTTC
TRBJ1-1	-	TRBV5-1	-	CASSSRVGGYGTEAFF	TGCGCCAGCAGCTCACGTGTGGGAGGGTACGGCACTGAAGCTTTCTTT
TRBJ2-3	-	TRBV6-5	TRBD2	CASSSLAGGQGDTQYF	TGTGCCAGCAGTTCCCTAGCGGGGGGGCAGGGAGATACGCAGTATTTT
TRBJ2-2	many	TRBV19	TRBD1	CASSTGTEHTGELFF	TGTGCCAGTAGCACCGGGACAGAACACACCGGGGAGCTGTTTTTT
TRBJ1-1	-	TRBV28	-	CASSSQQDAEAFF	TGTGCCAGCAGTTCCCAGCAGGATGCTGAAGCTTTCTTT
TRBJ2-6	-	TRBV5-1	-	CASGPLGGQYYRHGANVLTF	TGCGCCAGCGGTCCATTGGGGGGACAGTATTATCGGCATGGGGCCAACGTCCTGACTTTC
TRBJ1-1	-	TRBV5-1	TRBD1	CASSWRDRGNTEAFF	TGCGCCAGCAGCTGGAGGGACAGGGGGAACACTGAAGCTTTCTTT
TRBJ2-1	-	TRBV4-3	-	CASSQVLSYNEQFF	TGCGCCAGCAGCCAAGTCCTCTCCTACAATGAGCAGTTCTTC
TRBJ2-7	-	TRBV10-3	-	CATGLNRESNEQYF	TGTGCCACCGGGTTAAACAGGGAAAGTAACGAGCAGTACTTC
TRBJ2-7	-	TRBV7-2	-	CASIKSQGSYEQYF	TGTGCCAGCATAAAAAGCCAGGGTTCCTACGAGCAGTACTTC
TRBJ1-3	-	TRBV28	TRBD1	CASTPGTGGSGNTIYF	TGTGCCTCGACCCCCGGGACAGGGGGCTCTGGAAACACCATATATTTT
TRBJ2-3	-	TRBV7-2	-	CASSFSRVSLSTDTQYF	TGTGCCAGCAGCTTTTCTCGGGTAAGTCTTAGCACAGATACGCAGTATTTT
TRBJ2-2	-	TRBV19	-	CASSILVGELFF	TGTGCCAGTAGTATTTTAGTCGGGGAGCTGTTTTTT
TRBJ1-1	-	TRBV28	-	CASSRSQGRLVEAFF	TGTGCCAGCAGTCGATCACAGGGCCGTTTAGTCGAAGCTTTCTTT
TRBJ1-1	-	TRBV30	TRBD1	CAWTPGGNTEAFF	TGTGCCTGGACACCAGGGGGTAACACTGAAGCTTTCTTT
TRBJ1-1	-	TRBV24-1	-	CATSDPSYRFGEAFF	TGTGCCACCAGTGACCCCTCGTACAGATTTGGGGAAGCTTTCTTT
TRBJ2-1	-	TRBV6-5	-	CASDRTDEQFF	TGTGCCAGCGACCGGACGGATGAGCAGTTCTTC
TRBJ2-1	-	TRBV5-4	-	CASREQGYNEQFF	TGTGCCAGCAGGGAACAGGGCTACAATGAGCAGTTCTTC
TRBJ1-2	-	TRBV5-1	-	CASSGKGNGGGYTF	TGCGCCAGCAGCGGTAAGGGGAACGGAGGTGGCTACACCTTC
TRBJ1-5	-	TRBV15	-	CATSSVQGEHQPQHF	TGTGCCACCAGCAGTGTCCAGGGTGAGCATCAGCCCCAGCATTTT
TRBJ2-1	-	TRBV5-1	-	CASSLDGSSYNEQFF	TGCGCCAGCAGCTTGGACGGCAGCTCCTACAATGAGCAGTTCTTC
TRBJ2-1	once	TRBV4-2	TRBD2	CASSQDGLAGGSPYNEQFF	TGTGCCAGCAGCCAAGATGGACTAGCGGGGGGAAGTCCCTACAATGAGCAGTTCTTC
TRBJ1-4	-	TRBV5-1	TRBD1	CASSFTGGATNEKLFF	TGCGCCAGCAGCTTCACAGGGGGTGCAACTAATGAAAAACTGTTTTTT
TRBJ2-7	few	TRBV11-3	TRBD2	CASSPKRGGIYEQYF	TGTGCCAGCAGCCCGAAGCGGGGAGGGATCTACGAGCAGTACTTC
TRBJ2-7	-	TRBV11-2	-	CASSLDGISYEQYF	TGTGCCAGCAGCTTAGACGGCATCTCCTACGAGCAGTACTTC
TRBJ2-1	-	TRBV14	TRBD1	CASSPLRGNYNEQFF	TGTGCCAGCAGCCCACTCAGGGGGAATTACAATGAGCAGTTCTTC
TRBJ1-2	-	TRBV6-2/TRBV6-3	-	CASSPPSRGGYTF	TGTGCCAGCAGCCCCCCATCGCGAGGTGGCTACACCTTC
TRBJ1-2	-	TRBV29-1	TRBD1	CSVTGDYGYTF	TGCAGCGTCACAGGGGACTATGGCTACACCTTC
TRBJ1-1	-	TRBV19	-	CASNENTEAFF	TGTGCCAGTAATGAGAACACTGAAGCTTTCTTT
TRBJ1-2	-	TRBV6-6	TRBD1	CASTRGQGVRKGGYTF	TGTGCCAGCACTAGGGGGCAGGGCGTGCGAAAAGGAGGCTACACCTTC
TRBJ2-3	-	TRBV11-1	-	CASSLGMFDTQYF	TGTGCCAGCAGCTTAGGCATGTTCGATACGCAGTATTTT
TRBJ2-5	-	TRBV4-1	TRBD2	CASSQDGLAGKETQYF	TGCGCCAGCAGCCAAGATGGGCTAGCGGGAAAAGAGACCCAGTACTTC
TRBJ2-7	few	TRBV10-3	TRBD2	CAISAETSGSSYEQYF	TGTGCCATCAGTGCGGAAACTAGCGGGAGCTCCTACGAGCAGTACTTC